The 21 T cell receptor beta chains below come from one sample, sequenced in a study of early T cells in non-severe SARS-CoV-2 infection. MiXCR was run by TCRdb on the 5' RACE reads, yielding one entry per CDR3 protein. The sample comprises some 50,000 distinct CDR3 sequences, 8.7% of which are singletons, and almost 4% rests with the top ten. This sample comprised whole blood, obtained at baseline. These receptors came from an adult who was a healthcare worker with PCR-confirmed SARS-CoV-2 infection or an uninfected control (not recorded which).

Only a few counts were recorded for this clonotype. V gene TRBV4-1 combines with J gene TRBJ1-1, with TRBD1 identical over 12 bases. Germline V gene sequence: CDR1 MGHRA, CDR2 YSYEKL. The CDR3 runs 14 residues. Trimming removed 5 bases from V and 4 bases from J; junction bases left unmatched: 2. The CDR3: CASSSGQGATEAFF. CDR3 DNA: TGCGCCAGCAGCTCGGGACAGGGGGCCACTGAAGCTTTCTTT.

A few counts support this clonotype. The V gene is TRBV20-1, the J gene TRBJ2-7; D gene ambiguous. Germline-derived CDR1 and CDR2 are DFQATT and SNEGSKA (reference sequence). CDR3 length: 16 residues. Trimming cost V 3 bases and J 3 bases, with 21 bases left between them. The CDR3 DNA reads as TGCAGTGCTAGTTCCGTAATTCGCGAGAGACTCTACGAGCAGTACTTC. Protein sequence: CSASSVIRERLYEQYF.

This clonotype turned up a few times. The chain employs TRBV14 and TRBJ2-2, with 7 bases that match TRBD2. The CDR3 extends over 15 amino acids. V shed 6 bases and J 3 bases; nucleotides not matched to a gene: 7. The germline CDR1 and CDR2 sequences are SGHDN and FVKESK. CDR3 coding DNA: TGTGCCAGCAGTCCGACTAGCCCATACACCGGGGAGCTGTTTTTT. As protein: CASSPTSPYTGELFF.

This chain joins TRBV4-1 and TRBJ2-7; tentative D call: TRBD2 (5 bases). This CDR3 is built from 11 residues. Per the germline V gene, CDR1 is MGHRA and CDR2 is YSYEKL. Trimming cost V 9 bases and J 3 bases, with 9 bases left between them. CDR3 sequence: CASGELYEQYF. The CDR3 DNA is TGCGCCAGTGGGGAGCTCTACGAGCAGTACTTC.

The chain carries TRBV20-1 and TRBJ2-3, with D uncertain. CDR1 is DFQATT and CDR2 is SNEGSKA in the germline V gene (reference sequence). This CDR3 spans 12 amino acids. Trimming cost V 0 bases and J 2 bases, with 3 bases left between them. In DNA form, the CDR3 reads TGCAGTGCTAGAGATAACACAGATACGCAGTATTTT. Encoded protein: CSARDNTDTQYF.

In its sample, this clonotype was seen a few times. This sequence joins TRBV7-9 and TRBJ2-3; D is ambiguous. CDR1 and CDR2 (germline): SEHNR, FQNEAQ (reference sequence). Trimming stripped 1 base from V and 1 base from J, with 6 bases between. The CDR3 spans 14 residues. The CDR3 bases are TGTGCCAGCAGCTTAGACCAGGGCACAGATACGCAGTATTTT. It yields the protein CASSLDQGTDTQYF. The full variable domain, completed using reference TRBV7-9 and TRBJ2-3, is DTGVSQNPRHKITKRGQNVTFRCDPISEHNRLYWYRQTLGQGPEFLTYFQNEAQLEKSRLLSDRFSAERPKGSFSTLEIQRTEQGDSAMYLCASSLDQGTDTQYFGPGTRLTVL.

At least ten counts were recorded for this clonotype. CDR3 loop: CASSPGVGGDTEAFF. The DNA for the CDR3 is TGTGCCAGCTCACCGGGAGTAGGGGGCGATACTGAAGCTTTCTTT. V and J are TRBV18 and TRBJ1-1, with TRBD1 identical over 7 bases. The germline CDR1 and CDR2 sequences are KGHSH and LQKENI. This CDR3 has 15 residues. J gave up 5 bases and V 3 bases, and 9 bases lay outside the gene matches.

This clonotype was detected ten times or more. V is TRBV3-1 and J is TRBJ2-1, with a tentative D call TRBD1 (6 bases). There are 13 residues in the CDR3. Trimming removed 5 bases at V and 8 bases at J, with 13 bases between. Germline V gene sequence: CDR1 LGHDT, CDR2 YNNKEL (reference sequence). CDR3 bases: TGTGCCAGCAGCGAAAGGGCAGGGGATGAGCAGTTCTTC. Amino acid sequence: CASSERAGDEQFF.

Only a few counts were recorded for this clonotype. V is TRBV24-1 and J is TRBJ2-4; D uncertain. The CDR3 extends over 16 amino acids. Germline CDR1 KGHDR, CDR2 SFDVKD. Trimming stripped 2 bases from V and 0 bases from J, with 10 bases between. The CDR3 sequence: CATSDSDGLAKNIQYF. The DNA of the CDR3 is TGTGCCACCAGTGATTCGGACGGCCTAGCCAAAAACATTCAGTACTTC.

CDR3 sequence reads: CASSRAGGEQFF. CDR3 nucleotides: TGTGCCAGCAGCCGCGCGGGGGGAGAGCAGTTCTTC. The rearrangement joins TRBV7-2 to TRBJ2-1; 8 bases match TRBD2. V lost 5 bases, J lost 10 bases, and 4 bases stayed unmatched. Germline V lookup: CDR1 SGHTA, CDR2 FQGNSA. The CDR3 is 12 amino acids. Complete variable domain (other parts from reference TRBV7-2 and TRBJ2-1): GAGVSQSPSNKVTEKGKDVELRCDPISGHTALYWYRQSLGQGLEFLIYFQGNSAPDKSGLPSDRFSAERTGGSVSTLTIQRTQQEDSAVYLCASSRAGGEQFFGPGTRLTVL.

This clonotype turned up a few times. The chain uses TRBV9 and TRBJ2-1, with D hard to call. Germline V gives CDR1 SGDLS, CDR2 YYNGEE. CDR3 size: 14 residues. With 0 bases removed from V and 7 bases from J, the gap between germline ends came to 11 bases. The CDR3 sequence is CASSVGQALNEQFF. The CDR3 coding sequence is TGTGCCAGCAGCGTAGGGCAGGCACTTAATGAGCAGTTCTTC.

The chain couples TRBV7-2 to TRBJ2-1; D gene unclear. Germline V gene lookup returns CDR1 SGHTA and CDR2 FQGNSA. With 5 bases removed from V and 12 bases from J, the gap between germline ends came to 14 bases. CDR3 length: 12 residues. The CDR3 DNA is TGTGCCAGCAGCCCCCCCCGCGGTCGGCAGTTCTTC. This codes for CASSPPRGRQFF.

This clonotype has just one count. The genes are TRBV12-3 or TRBV12-4 and TRBJ2-7, with 7 bases fitting TRBD2. With 6 bases clipped from V and 3 bases from J, the junction kept 5 bases outside the gene matches. The CDR3 has 13 amino acids. The CDR3 protein is CASSPGEGYEQYF. The CDR3 DNA reads TGTGCCAGCAGCCCCGGGGAGGGCTACGAGCAGTACTTC.

Many counts were recorded for this clonotype. This chain connects TRBV5-1 to TRBJ2-1, with 9 bases identical to TRBD1. The CDR3 length is 16 residues. Germline lookup yields CDR1 SGHRS and CDR2 YFSETQ. Losses at the gene ends were 4 bases for V and 4 bases for J; bases not matched to a gene: 9. The CDR3 DNA is TGCGCCAGCAGCACGGACAGGGGAGGGCCTTACAATGAGCAGTTCTTC. Its translation is CASSTDRGGPYNEQFF.

This clonotype was seen repeatedly, ten times or more. The chain joins TRBV12-3 or TRBV12-4 to TRBJ1-1; TRBD1 is a possible D gene (6 bases). The CDR3 is 16 residues long. Trimming left V 5 bases short and J 3 bases short, with 19 bases between. CDR3 sequence: CASSTSTKGVHTEAFF. In nucleotides, the CDR3 is TGTGCCAGCAGTACATCGACTAAGGGGGTTCACACTGAAGCTTTCTTT.

V is TRBV12-3 or TRBV12-4 and J is TRBJ1-1, with TRBD1 identical over 8 bases. The CDR3 has 13 amino acids. Unmatched junction bases numbered 10, after V lost 5 bases and J lost 11 bases. The CDR3 coding sequence is TGTGCCAGCAGTCCCCGAGACAGGGGTGACGCTTTCTTT. Protein: CASSPRDRGDAFF.

This clonotype was seen a few times. The V call is TRBV4-1, the J call TRBJ2-3; a weak D match, TRBD2 (6 bases). Germline V gene data show CDR1 as MGHRA and CDR2 as YSYEKL. The CDR3 sequence is 15 residues long. The V and J ends lost 3 bases and 6 bases respectively, with 16 bases between them. The CDR3 region is CASSQQGGIGDTQYF. In nucleotides, the CDR3 is TGCGCCAGCAGCCAGCAGGGAGGAATTGGGGATACGCAGTATTTT.

In its sample, this clonotype was seen a few times. CDR3 DNA: TGTGCCAGTAGCCAACAGGCCCCCGGGGAGCTGTTTTTT. The encoded protein is CASSQQAPGELFF. V and J are TRBV19 and TRBJ2-2, with D perhaps matching TRBD1 (5 bases). This CDR3 spans 13 amino acids. From germline, CDR1 is LNHDA and CDR2 SQIVND (reference sequence). V was shortened by 6 bases and J by 6 bases, with 11 bases between the two germline ends. The variable domain in full, with the rest retrieved from reference TRBV19 and TRBJ2-2, is DGGITQSPKYLFRKEGQNVTLSCEQNLNHDAMYWYRQDPGQGLRLIYYSQIVNDFQKGDIAEGYSVSREKKESFPLTVTSAQKNPTAFYLCASSQQAPGELFFGEGSRLTVL.

The chain is built from TRBV7-6 and TRBJ2-5; a possible D gene is TRBD1 (6 bases). Trimming shortened V by 5 bases and J by 5 bases, and 21 bases separated the two germline ends. CDR3 length equals 16 residues. Germline CDR1 SGHVS, CDR2 FNYEAQ. The CDR3 nucleotides are TGTGCCAGCAGCCAAAGCCCGCAGGGGATGCGGGAGACCCAGTACTTC. It is translated as CASSQSPQGMRETQYF. The full variable domain, rest sourced from reference TRBV7-6 and TRBJ2-5, is GAGVSQSPRYKVTKRGQDVALRCDPISGHVSLYWYRQALGQGPEFLTYFNYEAQQDKSGLPNDRFSAERPEGSISTLTIQRTEQRDSAMYRCASSQSPQGMRETQYFGPGTRLLVL.

In this sample, this clonotype turned up many times. The chain combines TRBV7-2 with TRBJ1-5; TRBD1 aligns across 7 bases. Germline values: CDR1 SGHTA, CDR2 FQGNSA. V lost 6 bases and J lost 7; bases outside the gene matches: 18. The CDR3 is 17 residues long. CDR3 DNA sequence: TGTGCCAGCAGTGACCCCAGACAGGGAGGCTTGAACCAGCCCCAGCATTTT. It encodes CASSDPRQGGLNQPQHF.

This clonotype occurred many times. The chain is built from TRBV12-3 or TRBV12-4 and TRBJ1-4; D gene unclear. V lost 5 bases and J lost 7, with 11 bases in between. This CDR3 is built from 13 residues. DNA for the CDR3: TGTGCCAGCAGTCTCCTCGGGAGTGAAAAACTGTTTTTT. As protein: CASSLLGSEKLFF.